This entry lists 29 T cell receptor beta chains sequenced from one sample in a study of T cell repertoires in cytomegalovirus infection. No cognate antigen is known for these TCRs. TCRdb fed the reads into MiXCR, producing one record per CDR3 protein. The table shows a few hundred thousand distinct CDR3 sequences, with roughly 42% occurring only once. This material consisted of cultured PBMCs, taken from culture after CMV antigen stimulation. The receptors come from a human donor in good health (CMV status not recorded). Some clones in this sample may be carry-over from other donors' samples.

The chain is built from TRBV7-8 and TRBJ2-2, with D possibly being TRBD2 (5 bases). The V gene lost 7 bases and the J gene lost 1 base, with 16 bases spanning the gap. Germline V gives CDR1 SGHVS, CDR2 FQNEAQ. This CDR3 is 16 amino acids long. The DNA of the CDR3 is TGTGCCAGCAAGTTTTGGCGGGCTCGGAACACCGGGGAGCTGTTTTTT. Residues: CASKFWRARNTGELFF.

This clonotype was detected a few times. The CDR3: CASSLGGTPKETQYF. The CDR3 DNA follows: TGTGCCAGCAGCTTAGGCGGGACACCTAAAGAGACCCAGTACTTC. J is TRBJ2-5 and V is TRBV7-8; either TRBD1 or TRBD2 may fit D (6 bases each). Germline CDR1 reads SGHVS; CDR2 reads FQNEAQ. This CDR3 has 15 residues. The V and J ends lost 1 base and 3 bases respectively, with 12 bases between them. Using reference TRBV7-8 and TRBJ2-5 for the parts outside the CDR3, the full variable domain is GAGVSQSPRYKVAKRGQDVALRCDPISGHVSLFWYQQALGQGPEFLTYFQNEAQLDKSGLPSDRFFAERPEGSVSTLKIQRTQQEDSAVYLCASSLGGTPKETQYFGPGTRLLVL.

There are a few counts of this clonotype. The chain has TRBV9 and TRBJ1-1; no firm D call. V lost 0 bases and J 5 bases, leaving 11 bases between the germline ends. The germline CDR1 and CDR2 sequences are SGDLS and YYNGEE. The CDR3 is 14 residues long. The DNA of the CDR3 is TGTGCCAGCAGCGTAGAGGGAGGGCAGACTGAAGCTTTCTTT. Amino acids: CASSVEGGQTEAFF.

This sequence joins TRBV12-3 or TRBV12-4 and TRBJ2-1; 8 bases map to TRBD2. This CDR3 region has 15 residues. V was pared by 7 bases and J by 3 bases, with 8 bases of the junction left unmatched. The CDR3 loop reads CASTHRAGGYNEQFF. In DNA, the CDR3 is TGTGCCAGCACCCACCGGGCGGGGGGCTACAATGAGCAGTTCTTC.

The V call is TRBV12-3 or TRBV12-4, the J call TRBJ2-7, with 9 bases matching TRBD2. This CDR3 is built from 14 residues. The V segment lost 1 base and the J segment 6 bases; nucleotides outside the gene matches: 4. CDR3 amino acids: CASSLGGGAGEQYF. The CDR3 region has the DNA TGTGCCAGCAGTTTAGGCGGGGGGGCTGGCGAGCAGTACTTC.

V is TRBV7-4 and J is TRBJ1-2; the D is unclear. This CDR3 spans 14 amino acids. The germline gives CDR1 SGHVT, CDR2 SQSDAQ. Trimming removed 4 bases from V and 3 bases from J, with 12 bases in between. CDR3 residues: CASSSTQRDYGYTF. CDR3 sequence (DNA): TGTGCCAGCAGCTCGACACAGAGGGACTATGGCTACACCTTC.

In its sample, this clonotype was seen a few times. The genes are TRBV10-3 and TRBJ2-5; TRBD2 matches at 11 bases. Germline values: CDR1 ENHRY, CDR2 SYGVKD. The CDR3 has 15 amino acids. Trimming took 4 bases from V and 4 from J; bases not matched to a gene: 5. The CDR3 loop is CAISAASGGRETQYF. CDR3 nucleotide sequence: TGTGCCATCAGTGCGGCTAGCGGGGGGCGAGAGACCCAGTACTTC.

In this sample, this clonotype turned up once. The chain recombines TRBV7-2 with TRBJ2-3; possibly TRBD1 or TRBD2 for D (5 bases each). Per germline, CDR1 SGHTA and CDR2 FQGNSA. CDR3 length: 15 amino acids. Trimming pared 5 bases from V and 6 bases from J, leaving 18 bases between. DNA of the CDR3: TGTGCCAGCAGCAGAGGAGGTGGGACCCGGGATACGCAGTATTTT. It translates to CASSRGGGTRDTQYF.

This clonotype turned up a few times. The chain recombines TRBV7-2 with TRBJ1-1, with D maybe TRBD1 (5 bases). The CDR3 length is 15 residues. CDR1 SGHTA and CDR2 FQGNSA come from the germline V gene. V lost 5 bases and J 3 bases, leaving 16 bases between the germline ends. In nucleotides, the CDR3 is TGTGCCAGCAGCCCTATCGGAAGGGGCTACACTGAAGCTTTCTTT. Translation gives CASSPIGRGYTEAFF.

The rearrangement links TRBV27 to TRBJ2-7; no firm D call. This CDR3 is 15 amino acids long. Per germline, CDR1 MNHEY and CDR2 SMNVEV (reference sequence). V lost 3 bases, J lost 5 bases, and 17 bases lay in between. The CDR3 spells CASSFQTGTVNEQYF. For the CDR3, the DNA is TGTGCCAGCAGTTTTCAGACTGGAACAGTCAACGAGCAGTACTTC.

V is TRBV7-8 and J is TRBJ2-3; D remains unclear. Trimming removed 3 bases from V and 0 bases from J, with 7 bases in between. In germline, CDR1 is SGHVS, CDR2 FQNEAQ. The length of the CDR3 is 14 residues. The CDR3, as DNA: TGTGCCAGCAGCTTCATCCCTAGCACAGATACGCAGTATTTT. This gives the protein CASSFIPSTDTQYF.

The chain uses TRBV27 and TRBJ1-2; TRBD1 agrees at 7 bases. Germline trimming cut 0 bases from V and 5 bases from J; bases unmatched to any gene: 6. CDR3 length equals 15 residues. Germline assignment: CDR1 MNHEY and CDR2 SMNVEV (reference sequence). The DNA for the CDR3 is TGTGCCAGCAGTTTATCCGAGACAGGGTGGTATGGCTACACCTTC. Amino acid sequence: CASSLSETGWYGYTF.

This clonotype was seen a few times. This chain joins TRBV12-3 or TRBV12-4 and TRBJ1-5; 7 bases map to TRBD1. Trimming at V came to 6 bases and at J to 1 base, leaving 9 bases not matched to a gene. CDR3 length equals 16 residues. The CDR3 reads CASSTREGASNQPQHF. The CDR3 DNA sequence: TGTGCCAGCAGCACACGAGAGGGGGCAAGCAATCAGCCCCAGCATTTT.

The chain carries TRBV7-2 and TRBJ1-2; D might be TRBD1 (5 bases). Germline CDR1 and CDR2: SGHTA and FQGNSA. The CDR3 is made up of 16 amino acids. The V end lost 1 base, the J end lost 4 bases, and 16 bases lay between the germline ends. The CDR3 DNA follows: TGTGCCAGCAGCTTAGGTCCCAGGGTGGGACTCTATGGCTACACCTTC. Protein sequence: CASSLGPRVGLYGYTF.

The table lists this clonotype with many counts. The chain combines TRBV5-5 with TRBJ2-7; D possibly matches TRBD1 or TRBD2 (5 bases each). This CDR3 spans 13 amino acids. Germline CDR1 is SGHKS and CDR2 is YYEKEE (reference sequence). V lost 0 bases, J lost 7 bases, and 11 bases lay in between. CDR3 amino acids: CASSLAGPGEQYF. CDR3 bases: TGTGCCAGCAGCTTGGCAGGGCCGGGAGAGCAGTACTTC.

This clonotype occurred once. The chain uses TRBV10-3 and TRBJ2-1, with 8 bases matching TRBD2. This CDR3 is 16 amino acids long. Trimming took 5 bases from V and 3 from J; bases not matched to a gene: 9. Germline lookup yields CDR1 ENHRY and CDR2 SYGVKD. CDR3 sequence reads: CAISRGLASNYNEQFF. The CDR3, as DNA: TGTGCCATCAGTCGAGGACTAGCCTCTAACTACAATGAGCAGTTCTTC.

The chain couples TRBV7-9 to TRBJ1-2; D not resolved. CDR3 length: 15 amino acids. CDR1 and CDR2 from the germline V gene are SEHNR and FQNEAQ (reference sequence). With 2 bases removed from V and 8 bases from J, the gap between germline ends came to 18 bases. The CDR3 DNA is TGTGCCAGCAGCTTATCCGTTTCGGCCCTCCAAGGCTACACCTTC. It yields the protein CASSLSVSALQGYTF.

The sample holds many counts of this clonotype. V usage is TRBV7-2 and J usage is TRBJ2-7; 9 bases map to TRBD2. After removal of 3 bases from V and 2 bases from J, the junction contained 8 bases not matched to a gene. The CDR3 length is 16 residues. Germline assignment: CDR1 SGHTA and CDR2 FQGNSA. Here the CDR3 reads CASSFFSVAGAYEQYF. CDR3 bases: TGTGCCAGCAGCTTCTTTTCGGTAGCGGGGGCCTACGAGCAGTACTTC.

The gene calls are TRBV7-6 and TRBJ2-7; D unresolved. Trimming cost V 1 base and J 4 bases, with 5 bases left between them. This CDR3 spans 12 amino acids. CDR1 and CDR2 from the germline V gene are SGHVS and FNYEAQ. Here the CDR3 reads CASSLVEYEQYF. The CDR3 DNA is TGTGCCAGCAGCTTAGTCGAGTACGAGCAGTACTTC.

This clonotype has ten or more counts. V gene TRBV7-2 combines with J gene TRBJ2-1; 7 bases are a match to TRBD2. V lost 5 bases, J lost 6 bases, and 16 bases stayed unmatched. Germline CDR1 SGHTA, CDR2 FQGNSA. CDR3 length equals 17 residues. Here the CDR3 DNA reads TGTGCCAGCAGCCGCCTGGCGGGGAGGGCCATAGGCAATGAGCAGTTCTTC. This sequence encodes CASSRLAGRAIGNEQFF. The variable domain in full, with the rest retrieved from reference TRBV7-2 and TRBJ2-1, is GAGVSQSPSNKVTEKGKDVELRCDPISGHTALYWYRQSLGQGLEFLIYFQGNSAPDKSGLPSDRFSAERTGGSVSTLTIQRTQQEDSAVYLCASSRLAGRAIGNEQFFGPGTRLTVL.

V is TRBV18 and J is TRBJ2-1; D is perhaps TRBD1 (5 bases). Germline V CDR1 and CDR2: KGHSH, LQKENI. The CDR3 runs 14 residues. Trimming removed 6 bases at V and 2 bases at J, with 11 bases between. The CDR3 sequence: CASSPRAAYNEQFF. The CDR3, as DNA: TGTGCCAGCTCCCCCAGGGCTGCCTACAATGAGCAGTTCTTC.

This chain uses TRBV2 with TRBJ2-5; maybe TRBD1 (6 bases). Germline V CDR1 and CDR2: SNHLY, FYNNEI. The CDR3 sequence is 15 residues long. The V and J ends lost 6 bases and 1 base respectively, with 15 bases between them. The CDR3 spells CASSPPPTGQETQYF. The CDR3 coding sequence is TGTGCCAGCAGCCCCCCTCCGACAGGCCAAGAGACCCAGTACTTC.

This clonotype was counted a few times. The chain is built from TRBV19 and TRBJ2-2; D is perhaps TRBD1 or TRBD2 (5 bases each). The CDR3 has 13 amino acids. The V gene lost 10 bases and the J gene lost 1 base, with 10 bases spanning the gap. Germline V gene lookup returns CDR1 LNHDA and CDR2 SQIVND (reference sequence). The CDR3 DNA reads TGTGCCACCTGGGACCTGAACACCGGGGAGCTGTTTTTT. It codes for CATWDLNTGELFF.

This clonotype was counted only a few times. V is TRBV12-3 or TRBV12-4 and J is TRBJ1-1; D remains ambiguous. V gave up 6 bases and J gave up 7 bases, with 33 bases separating them. The CDR3 extends over 19 amino acids. CDR3 nucleotide sequence: TGTGCCAGCAGCCAGACACTGTATAACTTCGAACGGGCCCGAGGTGAAGCTTTCTTT. It codes for CASSQTLYNFERARGEAFF.

This clonotype turned up a few times. This chain links TRBV2 with TRBJ2-7; D may be TRBD1 (5 bases). The CDR3 extends over 13 amino acids. Germline assignment: CDR1 SNHLY and CDR2 FYNNEI. The ends were cut back, 7 bases at V and 13 bases at J, with 23 bases in the middle. The CDR3 DNA reads as TGTGCCAGCACCCAAATGAGTAGCAACAGGCTTTACTTC. Amino acid sequence: CASTQMSSNRLYF.

The chain joins TRBV4-1 to TRBJ1-2, with 8 bases aligning to TRBD1. Germline trimming cut 4 bases from V and 6 bases from J; bases unmatched to any gene: 13. Germline CDR1 MGHRA, CDR2 YSYEKL. This CDR3 has 16 amino acids. The CDR3 coding sequence is TGCGCCAGCAGCCGTAGGGCCGCTACAGGGGGTGATGGCTACACCTTC. It specifies CASSRRAATGGDGYTF.

This clonotype has more than one count but fewer than ten. The chain uses TRBV7-9 and TRBJ1-1; 7 bases line up with TRBD1. The CDR3 totals 15 residues. The V and J ends lost 3 bases and 1 base, in that order; junction bases with no gene match: 5. CDR1 SEHNR and CDR2 FQNEAQ come from the germline V gene (reference sequence). The CDR3 spells CASSFRGTANTEAFF. CDR3 DNA: TGTGCCAGCAGCTTTCGTGGGACAGCGAACACTGAAGCTTTCTTT.

This chain joins TRBV6-5 and TRBJ1-1; D is undetermined. The germline gives CDR1 MNHEY, CDR2 SVGAGI. The V end lost 5 bases, the J end lost 4 bases, and 14 bases lay between the germline ends. CDR3 length: 14 amino acids. The CDR3 here is CASSEEFWVTEAFF. In nucleotides, the CDR3 is TGTGCCAGCAGTGAAGAATTTTGGGTCACTGAAGCTTTCTTT.

This clonotype was observed a handful of times. The CDR3: CASSPPGQAGGYTF. The CDR3 region has the DNA TGTGCCAGCAGTCCTCCTGGACAGGCGGGTGGCTACACCTTC. The chain is built from TRBV12-3 or TRBV12-4 and TRBJ1-2; TRBD1 agrees at 7 bases. The CDR3 loop spans 14 amino acids. V dropped 5 bases and J dropped 7; count of bases not matched to a gene: 10.